The T cell receptor beta chain under discussion was sequenced for a study of response to subunit inactivated influenza vaccine. TCRdb processed the RT-PCR reads anew with MiXCR; each CDR3 protein has one entry. The table records roughly 760,000 distinct CDR3 sequences, less than 25% of them present only once. This clonotype has more than one count but fewer than ten. The antigen is unknown. Study-wide results and caveats: That few new T cells are recruited by each seasonal influenza vaccination was the authors' suggestion.

The sequenced sample was PBMCs from blood, obtained about 5 days after vaccination. This clonotype was obtained from a man over 45 who received an inactivated influenza vaccine.

CDR3 nucleotides: TGCAGCGTAGGCCCGGGACAGGCGATGAACACTGAAGCTTTCTTT. Protein sequence: CSVGPGQAMNTEAFF. The chain has TRBV29-1 and TRBJ1-1; 8 positions agree with TRBD1. This CDR3 has 15 residues. J was trimmed by 0 bases and V by 6 bases; bases with no gene match: 9. The germline V gene encodes CDR1 SQVTM and CDR2 ANQGSEA.